Detailed here is one TCR beta chain. Its antigen is currently unknown. The sample originates from a study of T-cell reconstitution after alpha-beta-depleted transplantation in children. General study results and limits: About two months after transplant, alpha-beta T cells reportedly came from several hundred expanded graft clones. T cells produced anew were the main source of T-cell counts and diversity one year after transplant. Surviving recipient cells, namely T cells and thymic progenitors, were the source of high day-60 TCRbeta diversity in some patients.

Unique molecular identifiers were used in preparing the TCRbeta library. TCRdb used MiXCR to reprocess the PCR reads, holding one entry per CDR3 protein. The sample carries almost 500,000 distinct CDR3 sequences, roughly a tenth recorded once. The clonotype originates from a child aged 2-15 years with inherited bone marrow failure, due to receive a stem cell transplant. The sample in question was PBMCs, obtained before TCRalphabeta/CD19-depleted stem cell transplant.

The CDR3 coding sequence is TGTGCCAGCAGTTACTCGTTACAGCCAGTAAACACCGGGGAGCTGTTTTTT. Translation: CASSYSLQPVNTGELFF. The J gene is TRBJ2-2, the V gene TRBV6-2 or TRBV6-3; D gene unclear. Deletions cut 0 bases from V and 2 bases from J, with 13 bases between. Germline V lookup: CDR1 MNHEY, CDR2 SVGEGT. The length of the CDR3 is 17 residues.